This T cell receptor (beta chain) was sequenced for a study of cytomegalovirus exposure and HLA in healthy donors. Trimming took 0 bases from V and 4 from J, leaving 16 bases between them. The CDR3 consists of 16 residues. Germline V gene sequence: CDR1 SGDLS, CDR2 YYNGEE. Study results and limitations: With further analysis later on, most CMV-associated TCR beta chains appeared HLA-restricted.

Primers: 60 Vbeta forward and 13 Jbeta reverse. Assay used: immunoSEQ multiplex PCR; TCRdb lists only in-frame clones, some missing. The sample holds about 150,000 clones, around 9.6% seen once. On this clone: Antigen specificity is unknown.

The source of this sequence is a male donor in good health and CMV-seronegative. The V and J genes are TRBV9 and TRBJ1-2; D possibly corresponds to TRBD1 (5 bases). Input material: PBMCs. The CDR3 loop reads CASSVAIWTPTYGYTF. CDR3 sequence (DNA): TGTGCCAGCAGCGTAGCCATATGGACACCTACCTATGGCTACACCTTC.